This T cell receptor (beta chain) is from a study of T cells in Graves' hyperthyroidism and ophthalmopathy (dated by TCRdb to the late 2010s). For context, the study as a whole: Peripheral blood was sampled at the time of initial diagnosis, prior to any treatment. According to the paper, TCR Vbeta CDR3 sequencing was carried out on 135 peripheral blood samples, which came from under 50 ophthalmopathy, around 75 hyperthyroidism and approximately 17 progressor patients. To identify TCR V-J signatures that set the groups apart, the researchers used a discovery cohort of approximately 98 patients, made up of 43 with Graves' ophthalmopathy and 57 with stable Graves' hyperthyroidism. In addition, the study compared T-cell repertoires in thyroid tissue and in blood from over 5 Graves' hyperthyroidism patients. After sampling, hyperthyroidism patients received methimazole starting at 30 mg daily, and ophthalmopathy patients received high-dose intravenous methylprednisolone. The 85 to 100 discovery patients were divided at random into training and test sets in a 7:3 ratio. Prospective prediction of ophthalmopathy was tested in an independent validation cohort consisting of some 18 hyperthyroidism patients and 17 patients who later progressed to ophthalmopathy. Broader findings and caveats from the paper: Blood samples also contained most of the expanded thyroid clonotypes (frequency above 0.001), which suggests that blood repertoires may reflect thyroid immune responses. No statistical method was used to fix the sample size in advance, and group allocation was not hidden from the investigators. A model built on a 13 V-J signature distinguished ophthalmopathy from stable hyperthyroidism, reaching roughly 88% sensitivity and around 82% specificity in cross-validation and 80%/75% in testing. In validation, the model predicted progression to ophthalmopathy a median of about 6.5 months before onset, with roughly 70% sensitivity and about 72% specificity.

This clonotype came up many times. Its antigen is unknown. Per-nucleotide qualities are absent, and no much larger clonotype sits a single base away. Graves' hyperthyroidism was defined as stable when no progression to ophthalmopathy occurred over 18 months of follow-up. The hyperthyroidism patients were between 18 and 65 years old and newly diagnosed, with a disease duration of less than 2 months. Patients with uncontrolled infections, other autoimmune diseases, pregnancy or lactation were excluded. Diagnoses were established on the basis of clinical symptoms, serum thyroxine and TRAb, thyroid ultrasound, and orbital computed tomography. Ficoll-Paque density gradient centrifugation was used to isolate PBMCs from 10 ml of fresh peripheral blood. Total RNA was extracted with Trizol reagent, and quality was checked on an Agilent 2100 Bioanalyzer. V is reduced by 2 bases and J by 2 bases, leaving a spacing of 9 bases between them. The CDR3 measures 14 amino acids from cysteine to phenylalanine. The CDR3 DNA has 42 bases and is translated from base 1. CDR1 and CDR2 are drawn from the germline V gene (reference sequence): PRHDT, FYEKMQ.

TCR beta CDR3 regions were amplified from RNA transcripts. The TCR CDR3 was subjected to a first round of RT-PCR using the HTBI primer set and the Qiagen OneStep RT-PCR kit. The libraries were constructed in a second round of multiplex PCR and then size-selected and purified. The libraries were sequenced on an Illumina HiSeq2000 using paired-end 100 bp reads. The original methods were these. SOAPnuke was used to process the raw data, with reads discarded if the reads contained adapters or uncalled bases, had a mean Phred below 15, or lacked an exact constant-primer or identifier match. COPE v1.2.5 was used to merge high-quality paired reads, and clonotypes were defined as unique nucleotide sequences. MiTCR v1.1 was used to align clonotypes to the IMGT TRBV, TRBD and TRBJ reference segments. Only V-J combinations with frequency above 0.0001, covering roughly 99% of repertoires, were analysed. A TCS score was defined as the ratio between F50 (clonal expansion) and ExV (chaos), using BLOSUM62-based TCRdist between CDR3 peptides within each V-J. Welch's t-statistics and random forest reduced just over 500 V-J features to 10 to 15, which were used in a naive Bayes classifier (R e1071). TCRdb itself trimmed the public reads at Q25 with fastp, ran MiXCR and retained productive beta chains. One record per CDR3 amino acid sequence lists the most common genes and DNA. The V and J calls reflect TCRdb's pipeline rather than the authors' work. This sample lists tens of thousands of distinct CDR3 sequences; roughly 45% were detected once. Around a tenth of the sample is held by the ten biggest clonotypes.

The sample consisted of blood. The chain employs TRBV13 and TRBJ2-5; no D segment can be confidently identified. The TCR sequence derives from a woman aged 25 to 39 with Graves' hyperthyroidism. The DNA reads TGTGCCAGCAGCTTATCAAGGTCTCAAGAGACCCAGTACTTC. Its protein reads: CASSLSRSQETQYF.